This TCR beta chain was sequenced for a study of shared clonotypes between healthy human individuals. This clone was counted only a few times. Assay: immunoSEQ multiplex PCR; the TCRdb copy retains only in-frame clones and omits some. The sample lists a few hundred thousand clones, about 74% occurring once. This receptor was taken from a man younger than 40 in good health. Sequencing input: memory CD4+ T cells sorted from blood. Subset in this sample: CD45RA-negative fraction.

CDR3 residues: CASRLTGTPGVDEQFF. Here the CDR3 DNA reads TGCGCCAGCAGACTAACCGGGACCCCCGGGGTGGATGAGCAGTTCTTC. This sequence joins TRBV5-1 and TRBJ2-1, with D perhaps matching TRBD1 or TRBD2 (5 bases each). Trimming pared 5 bases from V and 8 bases from J, leaving 23 bases between. Germline V gives CDR1 SGHRS, CDR2 YFSETQ. The CDR3 covers 16 residues.